Shown below are 12 T cell receptor beta chains from a single sample sequenced in a study of blood T cell repertoires in COVID-19 (dated by TCRdb to 2018 to 2021). Library prep was done by the immunoSEQ multiplex PCR assay. Imported from immuneACCESS, the table was reduced by TCRdb to in-frame sequences with V and J called. These copies leave out some clones; in studies compared against another copy, an unresolved V gene accounts for under half, and the cause of the remainder is not known. A total of hundreds of thousands of clones appear in this sample, almost 85% of them only once. The ten largest account for 4.5% to 6% of the sample. Sequencing was done on a sample of peripheral blood. These receptors all stem from a man aged 45-60 years with active or convalescent COVID-19.

This clone came up once. The rearrangement uses TRBV3-1 (or the pseudogene TRBV3-2) and TRBJ1-1; the match to TRBD1 covers 9 bases. This CDR3 is built from 15 residues. The junction had 9 bases not matched to a gene; V was cut back by 4 bases and J by 6 bases. Germline V gene sequence: CDR1 LGHDT, CDR2 YNNKEL (reference sequence). CDR3 bases: TGTGCCAGCAGCCCCCGGGACAGGGTTGTTCCTGAAGCTTTCTTT. It encodes CASSPRDRVVPEAFF.

V is TRBV29-1 and J is TRBJ2-7; 7 positions match TRBD1. Losses at the gene ends were 5 bases for V and 2 bases for J; bases not matched to a gene: 9. The CDR3 consists of 14 residues. Per the germline V gene, CDR1 is SQVTM and CDR2 is ANQGSEA. For the CDR3, the DNA is TGCAGCGTTAGGGACAGCAAAATCACCTACGAGCAGTACTTC. Residues: CSVRDSKITYEQYF.

The gene calls are TRBV30 and TRBJ1-6, with D hard to call. Germline loops: CDR1 GTSNPN, CDR2 SVGIG (reference sequence). Trimming left V 0 bases short and J 8 bases short, with 8 bases between. CDR3 length equals 13 residues. CDR3 in amino acids: CAWSVSSDSPLHF. The DNA of the CDR3 is TGTGCCTGGAGTGTCTCTTCGGATTCACCCCTCCACTTT.

This CDR3 reads CASSYGGTGTGELFF. DNA for the CDR3: TGTGCCAGCAGTTACGGCGGGACTGGGACCGGGGAGCTGTTTTTT. The chain combines TRBV6-6 with TRBJ2-2; D is possibly TRBD2 (6 bases). CDR1 and CDR2 (germline): MNHNY, SVGAGI (reference sequence). Between the trimmed V and J ends, which lost 2 bases and 5 bases, there was a span of 12 bases. The CDR3 has 15 residues.

The rearrangement links TRBV7-3 to TRBJ2-3, with D possibly being TRBD1 (6 bases). The CDR3 contains 14 residues. Germline loops: CDR1 SGHTA, CDR2 FQGTGA. V shed 5 bases and J shed 6 bases, with 15 bases lying between them. DNA for the CDR3: TGTGCCAGCAGCCTACTTGGGGGCGTGGATACGCAGTATTTT. It encodes CASSLLGGVDTQYF.

The chain links TRBV19 to TRBJ2-1; 9 bases map to TRBD2. The V and J ends lost 1 base and 7 bases, in that order; junction bases with no gene match: 5. This CDR3 region has 15 residues. Per the germline V gene, CDR1 is LNHDA and CDR2 is SQIVND (reference sequence). The CDR3 nucleotides read TGTGCCAGTAGTATAGTGGCGGGAGGGGGTAATGAGCAGTTCTTC. It is translated as CASSIVAGGGNEQFF.

This sequence joins TRBV7-2 and TRBJ1-4, with 7 bases identical to TRBD1. The germline V gene has CDR1 SGHTA and CDR2 FQGNSA. This CDR3 is built from 14 residues. The ends lost 5 bases at V and 7 bases at J; junction bases unmatched: 7. The CDR3 region is CASSQEGAREKLFF. CDR3 DNA: TGTGCCAGCAGCCAAGAGGGGGCACGTGAAAAACTGTTTTTT.

The chain recombines TRBV7-9 with TRBJ1-2; 9 bases fit TRBD1. Trimming cost V 4 bases and J 1 base; bases outside gene matches: 10. CDR3 length: 17 amino acids. Germline CDR1 SEHNR, CDR2 FQNEAQ (reference sequence). The CDR3 DNA sequence: TGTGCCAGCAGCTCCGCCGAGGGACAGGGCCTTAACTATGGCTACACCTTC. Translating gives CASSSAEGQGLNYGYTF.

The chain carries TRBV24-1 and TRBJ2-2; 12 bases line up with TRBD2. The CDR3 consists of 17 residues. V trimming: 4 bases; J trimming: 7 bases; junction bases outside the gene matches: 9. CDR1 KGHDR and CDR2 SFDVKD come from the germline V gene. Here the CDR3 reads CATSDSRASGRGGELFF. CDR3 bases: TGTGCCACCAGTGACTCAAGGGCTAGCGGGAGGGGCGGGGAGCTGTTTTTT.

The gene calls are TRBV19 and TRBJ1-5; D unresolved. The germline CDR1 and CDR2 sequences are LNHDA and SQIVND (reference sequence). Trimming removed 6 bases from V and 0 bases from J, with 3 bases in between. CDR3 length: 12 residues. CDR3 sequence (DNA): TGTGCCAGTAGCTATAGCAATCAGCCCCAGCATTTT. Protein product: CASSYSNQPQHF.

V and J are TRBV29-1 and TRBJ1-2; D perhaps matches TRBD1 (6 bases). The V gene's germline CDR1 is SQVTM and CDR2 ANQGSEA. CDR3 length equals 17 residues. V dropped 5 bases and J dropped 0 bases, with 22 bases sitting between them. CDR3 in amino acids: CSVHPGGAPGTNYGYTF. The DNA of the CDR3 is TGCAGCGTTCACCCGGGGGGCGCACCCGGAACTAACTATGGCTACACCTTC.

The chain employs TRBV4-3 and TRBJ2-2; D is unclear. Trimming stripped 0 bases from V and 3 bases from J, with 14 bases between. CDR3 length equals 17 residues. Looked up from germline, CDR1 is LGHNA and CDR2 is YSLEER. The CDR3 region is CASSQEPPSGYTGELFF. CDR3 nucleotides: TGCGCCAGCAGCCAAGAGCCCCCATCCGGGTACACCGGGGAGCTGTTTTTT.